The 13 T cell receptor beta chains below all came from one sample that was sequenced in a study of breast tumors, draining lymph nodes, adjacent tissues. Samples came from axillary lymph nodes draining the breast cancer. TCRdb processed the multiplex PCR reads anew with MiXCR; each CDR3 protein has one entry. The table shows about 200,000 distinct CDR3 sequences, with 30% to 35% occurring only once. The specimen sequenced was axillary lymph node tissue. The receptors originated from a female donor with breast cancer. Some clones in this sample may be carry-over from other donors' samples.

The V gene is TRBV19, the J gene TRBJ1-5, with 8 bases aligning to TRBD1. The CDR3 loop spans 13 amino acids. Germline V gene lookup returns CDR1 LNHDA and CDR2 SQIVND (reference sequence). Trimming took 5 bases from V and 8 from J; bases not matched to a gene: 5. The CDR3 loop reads CASSFGQGEPQHF. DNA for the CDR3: TGTGCCAGTAGTTTTGGACAGGGCGAGCCCCAGCATTTT.

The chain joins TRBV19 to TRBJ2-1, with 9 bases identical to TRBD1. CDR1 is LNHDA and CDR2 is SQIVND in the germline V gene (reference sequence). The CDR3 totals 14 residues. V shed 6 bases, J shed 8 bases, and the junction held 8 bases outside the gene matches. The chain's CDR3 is CASRDRGNSDEQFF. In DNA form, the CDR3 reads TGTGCCAGTAGGGACAGGGGTAACTCCGATGAGCAGTTCTTC.

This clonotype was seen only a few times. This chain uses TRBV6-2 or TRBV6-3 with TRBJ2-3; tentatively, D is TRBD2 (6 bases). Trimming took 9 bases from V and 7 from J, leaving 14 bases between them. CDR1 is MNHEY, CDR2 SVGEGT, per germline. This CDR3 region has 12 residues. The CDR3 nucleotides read TGTGCCAGTACCGGGGGAGTAAATACGCAGTATTTT. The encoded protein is CASTGGVNTQYF.

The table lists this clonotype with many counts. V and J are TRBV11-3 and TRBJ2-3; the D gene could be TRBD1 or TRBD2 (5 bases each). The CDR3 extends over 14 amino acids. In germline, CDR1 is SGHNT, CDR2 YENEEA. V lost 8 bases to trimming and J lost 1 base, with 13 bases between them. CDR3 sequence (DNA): TGTGCCAGCTCCCAGGGAGTCGGCACAGATACGCAGTATTTT. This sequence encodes CASSQGVGTDTQYF.

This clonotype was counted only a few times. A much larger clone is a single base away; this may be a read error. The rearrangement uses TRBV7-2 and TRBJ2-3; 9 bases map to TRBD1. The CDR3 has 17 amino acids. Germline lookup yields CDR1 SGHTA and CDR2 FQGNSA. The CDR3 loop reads CASSLTGGGGSTDPQYF. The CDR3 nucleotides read TGTGCCAGCAGCTTGACAGGGGGAGGGGGAAGCACAGATCCGCAGTATTTT.

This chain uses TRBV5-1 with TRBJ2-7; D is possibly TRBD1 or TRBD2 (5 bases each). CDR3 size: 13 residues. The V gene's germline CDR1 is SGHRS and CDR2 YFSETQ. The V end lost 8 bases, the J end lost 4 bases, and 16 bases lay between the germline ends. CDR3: CARRPGARYEQYF. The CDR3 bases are TGCGCCAGGAGACCCGGGGCAAGATACGAGCAGTACTTC.

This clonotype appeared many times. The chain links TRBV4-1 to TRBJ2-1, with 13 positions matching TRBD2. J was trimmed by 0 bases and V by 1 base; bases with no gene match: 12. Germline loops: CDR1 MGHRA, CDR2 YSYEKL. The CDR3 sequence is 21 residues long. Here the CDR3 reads CASSQGTSGGAVPTSYNEQFF. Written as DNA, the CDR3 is TGCGCCAGCAGCCAAGGTACTAGCGGGGGGGCTGTTCCTACCTCCTACAATGAGCAGTTCTTC.

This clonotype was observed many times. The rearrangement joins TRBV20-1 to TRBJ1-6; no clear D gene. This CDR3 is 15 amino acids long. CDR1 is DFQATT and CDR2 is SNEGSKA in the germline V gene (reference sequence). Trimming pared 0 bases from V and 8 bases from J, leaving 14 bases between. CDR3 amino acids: CSARDRPLDDSPLHF. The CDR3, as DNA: TGCAGTGCTAGAGACCGACCGCTGGATGATTCACCCCTCCACTTT.

In DNA form, the CDR3 reads TGTGCCAGCAGCCCGCGGGACAGGCAGAAGACTAGCGGGAAAAATGAGCAGTTCTTC. It codes for CASSPRDRQKTSGKNEQFF. The chain recombines TRBV9 with TRBJ2-1; 11 bases line up with TRBD2. After removal of 4 bases from V and 7 bases from J, the junction contained 19 bases not matched to a gene. The CDR3 contains 19 residues. Germline CDR1 is SGDLS and CDR2 is YYNGEE. Variable domain in full (rest from reference TRBV9 and TRBJ2-1): DSGVTQTPKHLITATGQRVTLRCSPRSGDLSVYWYQQSLDQGLQFLIQYYNGEERAKGNILERFSAQQFPDLHSELNLSSLELGDSALYFCASSPRDRQKTSGKNEQFFGPGTRLTVL.

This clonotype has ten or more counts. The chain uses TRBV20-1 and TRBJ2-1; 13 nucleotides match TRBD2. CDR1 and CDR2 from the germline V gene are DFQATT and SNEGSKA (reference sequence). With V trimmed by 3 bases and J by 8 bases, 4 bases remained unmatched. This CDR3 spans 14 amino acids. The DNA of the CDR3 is TGCAGTGCTAGCACTAGCGGGAGGGTCCATGAGCAGTTCTTC. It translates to CSASTSGRVHEQFF.

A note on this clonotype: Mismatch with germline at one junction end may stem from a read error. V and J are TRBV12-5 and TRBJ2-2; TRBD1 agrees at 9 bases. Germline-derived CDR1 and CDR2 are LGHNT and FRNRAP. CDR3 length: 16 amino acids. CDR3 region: CASGWITGGGDGELFF. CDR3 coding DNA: TGCGCTAGTGGTTGGATTACAGGGGGCGGTGACGGGGAGCTGTTTTTT.

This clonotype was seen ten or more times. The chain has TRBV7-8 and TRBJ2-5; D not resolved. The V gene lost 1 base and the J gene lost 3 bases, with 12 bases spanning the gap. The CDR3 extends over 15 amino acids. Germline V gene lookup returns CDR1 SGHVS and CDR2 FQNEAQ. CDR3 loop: CASSLGHYTEETQYF. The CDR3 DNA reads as TGTGCCAGCAGCTTAGGCCATTATACGGAAGAGACCCAGTACTTC.

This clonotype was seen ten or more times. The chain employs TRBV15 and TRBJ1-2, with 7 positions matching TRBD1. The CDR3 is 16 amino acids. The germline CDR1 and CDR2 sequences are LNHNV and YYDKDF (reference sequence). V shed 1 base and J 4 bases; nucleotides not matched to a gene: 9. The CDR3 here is CATSRVEGARAYGYTF. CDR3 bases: TGTGCCACCAGCAGAGTTGAGGGGGCGCGGGCCTATGGCTACACCTTC. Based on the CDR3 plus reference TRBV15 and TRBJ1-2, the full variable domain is DAMVIQNPRYQVTQFGKPVTLSCSQTLNHNVMYWYQQKSSQAPKLLFHYYDKDFNNEADTPDNFQSRRPNTSFCFLDIRSPGLGDTAMYLCATSRVEGARAYGYTFGSGTRLTVV.